Listed here is a single TCR beta chain. Other DNA sequences in this sample translate to the same CDR3. These data belong to a study of blood T cell repertoires in COVID-19. As handled by the study authors: Reference gene primer amplification yielded estimated nucleated cell counts. The assay was immunoSEQ multiplex PCR, and TCRdb's table has in-frame clones only and misses some. Clone size and V and J calls were adopted from that table, with D and trimming inferred from the DNA. The sample has approximately 310,000 clones; under 90% are singletons. Recovered status applied to Cohort 3 donors who had two consecutive negative PCRs. It also applied to those with clearance or with symptom resolution. The V and J ends lost 3 bases and 2 bases, in that order; junction bases with no gene match: 1. Germline V CDR1 and CDR2: KGHSH, LQKENI. The CDR3 has 14 amino acids.

This chain links TRBV18 with TRBJ2-3; 8 positions agree with TRBD1. The receptor's source is a man between 60 and 75 years old who had recovered from COVID-19. Sequencing input: PBMCs or T cells enriched from blood (not recorded which). This CDR3 reads CASSPDRVTDTQYF. CDR3 coding DNA: TGTGCCAGCTCACCGGACAGGGTCACAGATACGCAGTATTTT.